This T cell receptor (beta chain) was sequenced during a study of cytomegalovirus exposure and HLA in healthy donors. The study, taken as a whole, reports: Listed as cytomegalovirus-associated were 164 TCR beta chains. V- and J-gene trimming of TCR beta was linked (in a later analysis) to a missense DCLRE1C variant.

The length of the CDR3 is 14 residues. CDR1 and CDR2 (germline): SQVTM, ANQGSEA. Trimming cost V 8 bases and J 1 base, with 17 bases left between them. Of note for this clone: What it binds is not known.

The PCR contained 60 Vbeta and 13 Jbeta primers. Data came from immunoSEQ multiplex PCR; TCRdb stores just in-frame clones and leaves some out. The table records about 190,000 clones, over 70% of them present only once. The sequence derives from a woman aged 18-30 years in good health and CMV-seronegative. Material for sequencing was PBMCs. This sequence joins TRBV29-1 and TRBJ1-1, with D perhaps TRBD1 (6 bases). CDR3 coding DNA: TGCAGCACTCAGCCGGGACACGCGAACACTGAAGCTTTCTTT. This codes for CSTQPGHANTEAFF.